Presented here are 2 T cell receptor beta chains from one specimen sequenced in a study of cytomegalovirus exposure and HLA in healthy donors. PCR was performed using 60 Vbeta and 13 Jbeta primers. Only in-frame clones appear in the TCRdb table, and some are missing; sequencing was by immunoSEQ multiplex PCR. This sample has about 160,000 clones; over 70% occur once, and the top ten carry about 3.1%. Sequences were obtained from PBMCs. Receptor source: a woman between 50 and 59 years old in good health and CMV-seropositive.

The V gene is TRBV7-8, the J gene TRBJ1-5; D is perhaps TRBD1 (5 bases). Germline CDR1 is SGHVS and CDR2 is FQNEAQ. The CDR3 runs to 18 residues. V was pared by 4 bases and J by 2 bases, with 21 bases between. The CDR3 bases are TGTGCCAGCAGCTCTGGGCCCGACAGATTTTCTGGCAATCAGCCCCAGCATTTT. Residues: CASSSGPDRFSGNQPQHF.

In this sample, this clone turned up once. The chain uses TRBV5-6 and TRBJ1-1; a weak D match, TRBD1 (5 bases). This CDR3 comprises 14 residues. CDR1 is SGHDT, CDR2 YYEEEE, per germline. Deletions cut 4 bases from V and 3 bases from J, with 13 bases between. The CDR3 nucleotides read TGTGCCAGCAGCACCCGACAGTTACACACTGAAGCTTTCTTT. Encoded protein: CASSTRQLHTEAFF.